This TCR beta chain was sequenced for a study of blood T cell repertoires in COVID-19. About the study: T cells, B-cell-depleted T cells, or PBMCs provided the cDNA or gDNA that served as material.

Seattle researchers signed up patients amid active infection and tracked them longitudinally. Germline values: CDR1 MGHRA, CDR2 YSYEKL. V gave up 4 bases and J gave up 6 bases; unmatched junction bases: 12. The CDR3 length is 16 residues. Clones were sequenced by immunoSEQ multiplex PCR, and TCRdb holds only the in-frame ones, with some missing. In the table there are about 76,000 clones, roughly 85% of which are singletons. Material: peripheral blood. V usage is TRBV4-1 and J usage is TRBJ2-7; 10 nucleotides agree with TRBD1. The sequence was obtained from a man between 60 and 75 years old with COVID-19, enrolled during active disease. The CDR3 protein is CASSREPGQGPVEQYF. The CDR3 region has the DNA TGCGCCAGCAGCCGAGAACCGGGACAGGGGCCGGTCGAGCAGTACTTC.